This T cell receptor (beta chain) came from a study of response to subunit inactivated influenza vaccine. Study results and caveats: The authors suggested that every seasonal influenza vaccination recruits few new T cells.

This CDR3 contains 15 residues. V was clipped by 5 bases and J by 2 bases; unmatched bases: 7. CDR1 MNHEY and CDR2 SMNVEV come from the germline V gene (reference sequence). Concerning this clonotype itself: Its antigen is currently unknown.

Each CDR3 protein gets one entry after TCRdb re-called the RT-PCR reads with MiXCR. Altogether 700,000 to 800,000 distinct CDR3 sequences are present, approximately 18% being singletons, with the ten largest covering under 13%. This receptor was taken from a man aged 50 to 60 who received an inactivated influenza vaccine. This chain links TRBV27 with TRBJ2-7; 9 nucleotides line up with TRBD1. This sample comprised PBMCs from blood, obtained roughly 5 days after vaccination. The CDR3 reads CASSQRTGVAYEQYF. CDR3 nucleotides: TGTGCCAGCAGTCAAAGGACAGGGGTTGCCTACGAGCAGTACTTC.